This is a list of T cell receptor beta chains from one sample in a study of PD-1 blockade in mismatch repair-deficient tumors. Profiling relied on immunoSEQ multiplex PCR, and the TCRdb table lists in-frame clones only, not all of them. The table shows tens of thousands of clones, with 65% to 85% occurring only once. The source material was peripheral blood, sampled 12 weeks after starting pembrolizumab. The receptors shown here come from an adult with mismatch repair-deficient cancer. Each CDR3 is given with its conserved first and last residue. The order of the fields is V gene, D gene, J gene, clone size, CDR3 DNA, CDR3 protein. The D gene is left open where the match is weak. The size entry is marked missing in some rows and otherwise reads once, few, many or a size class.

>TRBV5-4|NA|TRBJ2-1|few
TGTGCCAGCAGCGCCCTAGTAGGGTCCTCCAATGAGCAGTTCTTC
CASSALVGSSNEQFF
>TRBV10-3|NA|TRBJ2-1|NA
TGTGCCATCGTGTGGGAGGACAATGAGCAGTTCTTC
CAIVWEDNEQFF
>TRBV19|TRBD2|TRBJ2-7|NA
TGTGCCAGTACCCCCTCTGGGGGAGCGGGGGAGCAGTACTTC
CASTPSGGAGEQYF
>TRBV5-1|NA|TRBJ1-3|NA
TGCGCCAGCAGCTCGGCCGGGGGCTCTGGAAACACCATATATTTT
CASSSAGGSGNTIYF
>TRBV6-1|NA|TRBJ1-1|NA
TGTGCCAGCAGTGAACTAGAGGGGAACACTGAAGCTTTCTTT
CASSELEGNTEAFF
>TRBV5-1|NA|TRBJ2-2|few
TGCGCCAGCAGCTTGGGAGAATCCGGGGAGCTGTTTTTT
CASSLGESGELFF
>TRBV10-1|NA|TRBJ2-3|NA
TGCGCCAGCTCCCGGCGAGACAGCACAGATACGCAGTATTTT
CASSRRDSTDTQYF
>TRBV7-9|NA|TRBJ1-2|NA
TGTGCCAGCAGCTCCCCCGGGACAAGTGGCTACACCTTC
CASSSPGTSGYTF
>TRBV7-3|NA|TRBJ2-1|once
TGTGCCAGCAGTCGAGGTCCCTCGGATGAGCAGTTCTTC
CASSRGPSDEQFF
>TRBV15|TRBD2|TRBJ2-4|NA
TGTGCCACCAGCAGGACTAGCGGGACTAAAAACATTCAGTACTTC
CATSRTSGTKNIQYF
>TRBV27|NA|TRBJ1-1|NA
TGTGCCAGCAGTGACAGGAACACTGAAGCTTTCTTT
CASSDRNTEAFF
>TRBV5-1|NA|TRBJ1-1|once
TGCGCCAGCAGCTTCAATACCTTGAACACTGAAGCTTTCTTT
CASSFNTLNTEAFF
>TRBV27|TRBD1|TRBJ1-5|NA
TGTGCCAGCTCCTCAGGGGGGCGCGGGGTCTCTCAGCCCCAGCATTTT
CASSSGGRGVSQPQHF
>TRBV6-5|TRBD1|TRBJ2-7|NA
TGTGCCAGCAGTTACAACAGGGGCTACGAGCAGTACTTC
CASSYNRGYEQYF
>TRBV27|TRBD1|TRBJ1-2|NA
TGTGCCAGCAGTTCCCTACAGGGGATAGCTAACTATGGCTACACCTTC
CASSSLQGIANYGYTF
>TRBV10-3|NA|TRBJ1-2|few
TGTGCCATCAGTGGGTCGCGTGGCTACACCTTC
CAISGSRGYTF
>TRBV19|NA|TRBJ2-7|NA
TGTGCCAGTAGTATAGTCCAGGGCCCCTACGAGCAGTACTTC
CASSIVQGPYEQYF
>TRBV6-4|NA|TRBJ1-2|NA
TGTGCCAGCAGCGAAACCCCCGCCGGGGGCGGCTACACCTTC
CASSETPAGGGYTF
>TRBV5-1|NA|TRBJ1-2|NA
TGCGCCAGCAGCTTGGCGTTAACGATCCCTTGGGTACCCGGAGACAACCACGGTGGCTATGGCTACACCTTC
CASSLALTIPWVPGDNHGGYGYTF
>TRBV7-3|NA|TRBJ2-1|NA
TGTGCCAGCAGCTCCCCGGAACCCTACAATGAGCAGTTCTTC
CASSSPEPYNEQFF
>TRBV5-6|NA|TRBJ2-1|NA
TGTGCCAGCAGCCTGGTTGATGAGCAGTTCTTC
CASSLVDEQFF
>TRBV4-1|NA|TRBJ1-2|NA
TGCGCCAGCAGCCAGGATCAGGGTAAAGACTATGGCTACACCTTC
CASSQDQGKDYGYTF
>TRBV30|NA|TRBJ1-1|NA
TGTGCCTGGAGCCTTTGGGACACTGAAGCTTTCTTT
CAWSLWDTEAFF
>TRBV11-2|NA|TRBJ2-1|NA
TGTGCCAGCTCTCCGGGACAACTCTACAATGAGCAGTTCTTC
CASSPGQLYNEQFF
>TRBV10-2|NA|TRBJ2-1|NA
TGCGCCAGCAGCCGACCAGTATTCATCGACCTGGGTGAGCAGTTCTTC
CASSRPVFIDLGEQFF
>TRBV5-1|NA|TRBJ1-1|once
TGCGCCAGCAGCTACGGATCAGGCACTGAAGCTTTCTTT
CASSYGSGTEAFF
>TRBV12-5|NA|TRBJ1-1|NA
TGTGCTAGTGGTCCATTCGGGGAGAACACTGAAGCTTTCTTT
CASGPFGENTEAFF
>TRBV5-1|NA|TRBJ2-5|NA
TGCGCCAGCAGCTTGGACAGTAACCAAGAGACCCAGTACTTC
CASSLDSNQETQYF